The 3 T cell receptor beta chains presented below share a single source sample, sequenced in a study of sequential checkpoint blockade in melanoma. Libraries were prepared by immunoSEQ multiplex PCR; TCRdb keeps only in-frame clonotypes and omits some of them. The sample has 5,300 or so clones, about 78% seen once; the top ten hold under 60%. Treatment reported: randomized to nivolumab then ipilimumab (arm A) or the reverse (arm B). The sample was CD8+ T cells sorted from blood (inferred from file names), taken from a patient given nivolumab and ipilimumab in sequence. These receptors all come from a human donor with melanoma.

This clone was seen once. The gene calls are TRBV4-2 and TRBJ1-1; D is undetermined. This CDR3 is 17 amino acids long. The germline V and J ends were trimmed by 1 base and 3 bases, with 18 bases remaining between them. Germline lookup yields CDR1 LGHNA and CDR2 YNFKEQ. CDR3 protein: CASSQVIGVYEDTEAFF. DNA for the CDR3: TGTGCCAGCAGCCAAGTGATCGGGGTTTACGAGGACACTGAAGCTTTCTTT.

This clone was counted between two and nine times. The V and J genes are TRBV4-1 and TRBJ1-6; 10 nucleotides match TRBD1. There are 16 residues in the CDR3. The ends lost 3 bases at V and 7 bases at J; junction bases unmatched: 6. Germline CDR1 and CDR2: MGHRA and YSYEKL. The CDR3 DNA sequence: TGCGCCAGCAGCCAGGACGCGGGACAGGGGAATTCACCCCTCCACTTT. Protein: CASSQDAGQGNSPLHF.

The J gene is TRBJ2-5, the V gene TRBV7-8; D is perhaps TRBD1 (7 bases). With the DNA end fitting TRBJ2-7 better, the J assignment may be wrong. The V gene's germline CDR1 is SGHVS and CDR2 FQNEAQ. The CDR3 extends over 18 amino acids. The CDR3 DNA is TGTGCCAGCAGCTTAACAACAGGACAGGAGGGCCCACTCTACGAGCAGTACTTC. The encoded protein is CASSLTTGQEGPLYEQYF.